This paragraph covers one T cell receptor (beta chain) sequence. Its target is not known. There are 16 residues in the CDR3. Germline assignment: CDR1 SGHTA and CDR2 FQGTGA. The V end was cut by 1 base, the J end by 7 bases, with 14 bases between. This sample is drawn from a study of cytomegalovirus exposure and HLA in healthy donors. Study observations and caveats: Some public TCRs appeared in many individuals, while most sequences were rare.

The method was immunoSEQ multiplex PCR; TCRdb's version includes in-frame clones alone and lacks a portion of them. This sample has more than 85,000 clones, with approximately 90% found just once. The material sequenced was PBMCs. This clonotype was obtained from a woman in her 30s in good health and CMV-seropositive. This chain joins TRBV7-3 and TRBJ1-6, with D perhaps matching TRBD1 (5 bases). CDR3 nucleotide sequence: TGTGCCAGCAGCTTAAGCCCGCCAGGGCAGAATTCACCCCTCCACTTT. As protein: CASSLSPPGQNSPLHF.